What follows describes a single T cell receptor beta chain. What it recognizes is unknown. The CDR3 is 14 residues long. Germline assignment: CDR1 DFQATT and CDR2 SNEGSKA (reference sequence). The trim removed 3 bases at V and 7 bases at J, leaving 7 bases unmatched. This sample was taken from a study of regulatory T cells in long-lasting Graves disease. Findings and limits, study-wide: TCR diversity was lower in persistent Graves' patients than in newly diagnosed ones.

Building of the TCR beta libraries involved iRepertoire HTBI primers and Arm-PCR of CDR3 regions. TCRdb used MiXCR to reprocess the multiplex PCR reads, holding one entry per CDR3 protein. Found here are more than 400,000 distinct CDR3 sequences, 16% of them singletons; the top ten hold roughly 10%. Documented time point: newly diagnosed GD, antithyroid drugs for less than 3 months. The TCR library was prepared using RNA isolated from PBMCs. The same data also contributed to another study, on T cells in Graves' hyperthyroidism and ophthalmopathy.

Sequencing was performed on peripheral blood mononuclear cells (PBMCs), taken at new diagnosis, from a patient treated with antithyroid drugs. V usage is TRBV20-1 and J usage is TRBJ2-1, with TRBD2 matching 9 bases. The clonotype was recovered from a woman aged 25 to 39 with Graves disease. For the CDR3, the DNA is TGCAGTGCTAGGGGCCTTAGCGGGAGTAATGAGCAGTTCTTC. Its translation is CSARGLSGSNEQFF.